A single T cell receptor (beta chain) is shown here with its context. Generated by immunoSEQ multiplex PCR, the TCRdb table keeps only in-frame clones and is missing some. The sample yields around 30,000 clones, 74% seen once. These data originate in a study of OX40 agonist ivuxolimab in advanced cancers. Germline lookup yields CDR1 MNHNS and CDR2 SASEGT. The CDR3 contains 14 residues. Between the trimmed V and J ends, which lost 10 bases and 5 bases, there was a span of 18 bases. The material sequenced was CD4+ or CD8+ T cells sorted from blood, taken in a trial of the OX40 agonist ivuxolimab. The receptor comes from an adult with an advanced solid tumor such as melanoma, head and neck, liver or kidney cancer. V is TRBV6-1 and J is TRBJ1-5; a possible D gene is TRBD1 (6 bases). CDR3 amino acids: CATTTDSTYQPQHF. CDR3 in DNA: TGTGCCACCACAACGGACAGCACCTATCAGCCCCAGCATTTT.